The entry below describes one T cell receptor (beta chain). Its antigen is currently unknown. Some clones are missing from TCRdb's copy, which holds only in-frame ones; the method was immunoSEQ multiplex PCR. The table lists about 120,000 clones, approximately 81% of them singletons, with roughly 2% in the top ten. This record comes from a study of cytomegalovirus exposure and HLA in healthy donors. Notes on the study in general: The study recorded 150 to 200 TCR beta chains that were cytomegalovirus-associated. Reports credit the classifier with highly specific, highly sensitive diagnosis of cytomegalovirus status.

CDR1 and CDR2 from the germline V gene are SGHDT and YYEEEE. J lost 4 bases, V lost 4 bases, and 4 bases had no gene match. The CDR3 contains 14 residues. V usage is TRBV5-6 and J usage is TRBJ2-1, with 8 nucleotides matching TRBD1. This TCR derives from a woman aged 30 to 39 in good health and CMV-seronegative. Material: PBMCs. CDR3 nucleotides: TGTGCCAGCAGCACGGACAGGGCTTACAATGAGCAGTTCTTC. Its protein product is CASSTDRAYNEQFF.